This TCR beta chain was identified in a study of radiation and T cells in renal cell carcinoma. Study overall: Nephrectomy followed 15 Gy stereotactic body radiation by 4 weeks. General study findings and limits: Pretreatment tumor biopsies were lacking, so baseline clonotypes are unknown.

Germline V gene data show CDR1 as SQVTM and CDR2 as ANQGSEA. V lost 7 bases, J lost 5 bases, and 3 bases stayed unmatched. The CDR3 has 11 residues. TCRdb keeps only in-frame clones here, not all; method: immunoSEQ multiplex PCR. The sample contains about 49,000 clones, 65% to 90% of which appear only once. The time point denotes: baseline pretreatment blood. Described treatment: 15 Gy SBRT to primary tumor, nephrectomy 4 weeks later. Blood was sampled at baseline, 2 weeks and 4 weeks after SBRT. This renal cell carcinoma was of the clear cell type. As concerns this clone: Its antigen is unknown.

This chain links TRBV29-1 with TRBJ2-5, with 8 nucleotides matching TRBD2. Source: blood, taken from a patient whose treatment included radiotherapy and nephrectomy. The origin of this receptor is a woman between 65 and 79 years old with renal cell carcinoma. In DNA, the CDR3 is TGCAGCGGACTAGCGCGGGAGACCCAGTACTTC. The encoded protein is CSGLARETQYF.